A selection of T cell receptor beta chains follows, all from one sample in a study of CD8+CD57+ T cells in acquired aplastic anemia. TCRdb reprocessed the reads via MiXCR and lists one record per CDR3 protein. The sample contains about 190,000 distinct CDR3 sequences, roughly 56% of which appear only once. Sequencing was performed on sorted CD4+, CD8+, or CD8+CD57+ T cells (not recorded which) from PBMCs. All receptors come from a human donor in good health, serving as a control. CDR3s include the opening cysteine and the closing phenylalanine or tryptophan. Each record gives: clone size, J gene, D gene, V gene, CDR3 DNA, CDR3 protein. The D gene is left open where the match is weak. A row's size may be missing; if present it is once, few, many or a size class.

clone_size: .; j_call: TRBJ2-7; d_call: .; v_call: TRBV14; cdr3_nt: TGTGCCAGCAGCCGACTAGCGGGGGACAGGGGGCGCGAGCAGTACTTC; cdr3_aa: CASSRLAGDRGREQYF
clone_size: once; j_call: TRBJ1-4; d_call: TRBD1; v_call: TRBV7-9; cdr3_nt: TGTGCCAGCAGCTTGGGGGGTACAGGGGTGAATGAAAAACTGTTTTTT; cdr3_aa: CASSLGGTGVNEKLFF
clone_size: once; j_call: TRBJ1-3; d_call: .; v_call: TRBV20-1; cdr3_nt: TGCAGTGCTCACAGGGATAACACCATATATTTT; cdr3_aa: CSAHRDNTIYF
clone_size: .; j_call: TRBJ2-3; d_call: .; v_call: TRBV2; cdr3_nt: TGTGCCAGCCACTATAAGGGGGTTGGCGCAGATACGCAGTATTTT; cdr3_aa: CASHYKGVGADTQYF
clone_size: .; j_call: TRBJ1-1; d_call: .; v_call: TRBV20-1; cdr3_nt: TGCAGTGCTAGTGGGTTGAGCACTGAAGCTTTCTTT; cdr3_aa: CSASGLSTEAFF
clone_size: few; j_call: TRBJ1-5; d_call: .; v_call: TRBV6-2/TRBV6-3; cdr3_nt: TGTGCCAGCATAGGATTCGGCAGAGGGAATCAGCCCCAGCATTTT; cdr3_aa: CASIGFGRGNQPQHF
clone_size: .; j_call: TRBJ1-2; d_call: .; v_call: TRBV2; cdr3_nt: TGTGCCAGCACCCCCTTGGATGGCTACACCTTC; cdr3_aa: CASTPLDGYTF
clone_size: .; j_call: TRBJ2-2; d_call: .; v_call: TRBV5-4; cdr3_nt: TGTGCCAGCAGCATCAGTAGCGCCGGGGAGCTGTTTTTT; cdr3_aa: CASSISSAGELFF
clone_size: .; j_call: TRBJ2-1; d_call: .; v_call: TRBV7-8; cdr3_nt: TGTGCCAGCAGCCACAAGGGGACAACCTACAATGGGCAGTTCTTC; cdr3_aa: CASSHKGTTYNGQFF
clone_size: .; j_call: TRBJ1-5; d_call: .; v_call: TRBV24-1; cdr3_nt: TGTGCCACCAGTGAGGGTCAGCCCCAGCATTTT; cdr3_aa: CATSEGQPQHF
clone_size: .; j_call: TRBJ1-4; d_call: .; v_call: TRBV2; cdr3_nt: TGTGCCAGCAGTGATTGGGAAAAACTGTTTTTT; cdr3_aa: CASSDWEKLFF
clone_size: many; j_call: TRBJ1-2; d_call: .; v_call: TRBV11-2; cdr3_nt: TGTGCCAGCAGCTCCGACATCTATGGCTACACCTTC; cdr3_aa: CASSSDIYGYTF
clone_size: .; j_call: TRBJ1-2; d_call: TRBD1; v_call: TRBV2; cdr3_nt: TGTGCCAGCAGCCTCAGACAGGGAGGCTACACCTTC; cdr3_aa: CASSLRQGGYTF
clone_size: many; j_call: TRBJ1-1; d_call: TRBD1; v_call: TRBV7-9; cdr3_nt: TGTGCCAGCAGCTTAGCGCAAGGGACAGGGGCGAACACTGAAGCTTTCTTT; cdr3_aa: CASSLAQGTGANTEAFF
clone_size: .; j_call: TRBJ2-7; d_call: TRBD2; v_call: TRBV7-8; cdr3_nt: TGTGCCAGCAGCTCCCTTGGGACTAGCGCGTCCTACGAGCAGTACTTC; cdr3_aa: CASSSLGTSASYEQYF
clone_size: few; j_call: TRBJ1-1; d_call: .; v_call: TRBV18; cdr3_nt: TGTGCCAGCTCACCATCCGAGGCGACTGAAGCTTTCTTT; cdr3_aa: CASSPSEATEAFF